These 11 T cell receptor beta chains originate from one sample sequenced in a study of cytomegalovirus exposure and HLA in healthy donors. Primers included in the PCR were 60 Vbeta and 13 Jbeta primers. Libraries were prepared by immunoSEQ multiplex PCR; TCRdb keeps only in-frame clonotypes and omits some of them. In the table there are 150,000 to 200,000 clones, roughly 79% of which are singletons. Material: PBMCs. The source of these receptors is a woman between 18 and 29 years old in good health and CMV-seropositive.

The chain carries TRBV15 and TRBJ2-5; 9 bases fit TRBD1. CDR1 and CDR2 (germline): LNHNV, YYDKDF (reference sequence). This CDR3 has 16 residues. Trimming cost V 1 base and J 2 bases; bases outside gene matches: 5. The DNA for the CDR3 is TGTGCCACCAGCAGAGCCGGACAGGGGAATCAAGAGACCCAGTACTTC. Residues: CATSRAGQGNQETQYF.

The chain employs TRBV7-8 and TRBJ1-2, with a weak D call TRBD1 (5 bases). Trimming pared 1 base from V and 13 bases from J, leaving 13 bases between. The CDR3 has 12 amino acids. CDR1 and CDR2 (germline): SGHVS, FQNEAQ. The CDR3 here is CASSLDGAGITF. DNA of the CDR3: TGTGCCAGCAGCTTAGATGGGGCGGGGATCACCTTC.

In its sample, this clone was seen once. The CDR3 coding sequence is TGTGCCAGCAGCCGAGAGCGGGGGCCCTGGGGAGATACGCAGTATTTT. The encoded protein is CASSRERGPWGDTQYF. The J gene is TRBJ2-3, the V gene TRBV14; 8 bases align to TRBD2. The CDR3 is made up of 16 amino acids. J lost 5 bases, V lost 4 bases, and 11 bases had no gene match. The germline V gene has CDR1 SGHDN and CDR2 FVKESK.

The CDR3 nucleotides are TGCGCCAGCAGTTCCCCGGGACAGCTCAGGGAATACAATGAGCAGTTCTTC. Protein: CASSSPGQLREYNEQFF. The chain couples TRBV10-1 to TRBJ2-1; 7 bases fit TRBD1. The CDR3 is made up of 17 amino acids. Germline values: CDR1 WNHNN, CDR2 SYGVQD (reference sequence). J gave up 4 bases and V 5 bases, and 14 bases lay outside the gene matches.

In this sample, this clone turned up a few times. The V call is TRBV10-3, the J call TRBJ2-1; TRBD2 matches 8 bases. V was clipped by 3 bases and J by 0 bases; unmatched bases: 13. CDR3 length: 19 amino acids. Germline V CDR1 and CDR2: ENHRY, SYGVKD. In DNA, the CDR3 is TGTGCCATCAGTGAATCCGGGGGGGCCGGTTCACGCTCCTACAATGAGCAGTTCTTC. Its protein is CAISESGGAGSRSYNEQFF.

This clone was observed at least ten times. The chain carries TRBV21-1 and TRBJ1-6; the D call in the table, TRBD1, was not verified against the DNA. TRBV21-1 represents a pseudogene. This CDR3 spans 15 amino acids. The CDR3 reads CASSKNWAGSRALHF. The CDR3 DNA reads as TGTGCCAGCAGCAAAAATTGGGCAGGGTCTAGGGCCCTCCACTTT.

V usage is TRBV4-1 and J usage is TRBJ1-6, with 8 nucleotides matching TRBD1. V lost 1 base, J lost 10 bases, and 9 bases stayed unmatched. The germline CDR1 and CDR2 sequences are MGHRA and YSYEKL. CDR3 length: 16 residues. CDR3 region: CASSQVRTGKRSPLHF. The DNA for the CDR3 is TGCGCCAGCAGCCAAGTACGGACAGGGAAGAGATCACCCCTCCACTTT.

The chain has TRBV6-6 and TRBJ1-2, with D possibly matching TRBD1 (6 bases). V was trimmed by 2 bases and J by 7 bases, leaving 11 bases between them. The CDR3 contains 13 residues. Looked up from germline, CDR1 is MNHNY and CDR2 is SVGAGI (reference sequence). CDR3 region: CASSYRGARGYTF. CDR3 in DNA: TGTGCCAGCAGTTACCGGGGGGCTCGTGGCTACACCTTC.

V is TRBV6-6 and J is TRBJ2-1, with a weak D call TRBD2 (5 bases). The CDR3 is 14 amino acids. Between the trimmed V and J ends, which lost 8 bases and 0 bases, there was a span of 11 bases. CDR1 and CDR2 from the germline V gene are MNHNY and SVGAGI (reference sequence). The CDR3 DNA sequence: TGTGCCAGCGCAGGAGGAGTCTCCTACAATGAGCAGTTCTTC. This sequence encodes CASAGGVSYNEQFF.

A remark on this clone: One end of the junction fails to match germline, which may point to a read error. The chain recombines TRBV18 with TRBJ1-2; D unclear. In germline, CDR1 is KGHSH, CDR2 LQKENI. The CDR3 is 15 residues long. CDR3 amino acids: CASTPNGASNYGYTF. In DNA form, the CDR3 reads TGTGCCAGCACACCTAACGGAGCCTCTAACTATGGCTACACCTTC.

This rearrangement joins TRBV4-1 to TRBJ1-5, with 9 bases matching TRBD1. V was clipped by 11 bases and J by 7 bases; unmatched bases: 24. The CDR3 is made up of 18 amino acids. CDR1 MGHRA and CDR2 YSYEKL come from the germline V gene. The CDR3 nucleotides read TGCGCCGACAACAGGGACAGGGCTAATGAGACGACACGGCAGCCCCAGCATTTT. Residues: CADNRDRANETTRQPQHF.